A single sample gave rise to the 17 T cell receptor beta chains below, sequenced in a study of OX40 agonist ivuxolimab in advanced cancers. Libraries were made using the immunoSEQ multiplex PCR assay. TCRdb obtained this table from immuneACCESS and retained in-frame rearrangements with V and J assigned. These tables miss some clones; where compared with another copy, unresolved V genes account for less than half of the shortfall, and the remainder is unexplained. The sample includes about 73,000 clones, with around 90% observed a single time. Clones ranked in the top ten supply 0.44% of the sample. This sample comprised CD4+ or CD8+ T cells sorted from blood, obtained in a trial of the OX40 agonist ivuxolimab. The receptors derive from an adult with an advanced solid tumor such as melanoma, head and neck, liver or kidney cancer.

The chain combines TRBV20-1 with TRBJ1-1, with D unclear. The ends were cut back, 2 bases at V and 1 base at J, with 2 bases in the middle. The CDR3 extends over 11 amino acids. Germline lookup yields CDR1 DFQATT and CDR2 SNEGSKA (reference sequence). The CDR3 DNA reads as TGCAGTGCTAGAAAGAACACTGAAGCTTTCTTT. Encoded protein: CSARKNTEAFF.

This CDR3 reads CASSMVAGGGNEQFF. CDR3 DNA sequence: TGTGCCAGTAGTATGGTAGCGGGAGGTGGAAATGAGCAGTTCTTC. The gene calls are TRBV19 and TRBJ2-1, with 10 bases lining up with TRBD2. The trim removed 3 bases at V and 7 bases at J, leaving 6 bases unmatched. Per the germline V gene, CDR1 is LNHDA and CDR2 is SQIVND (reference sequence). The CDR3 is 15 amino acids.

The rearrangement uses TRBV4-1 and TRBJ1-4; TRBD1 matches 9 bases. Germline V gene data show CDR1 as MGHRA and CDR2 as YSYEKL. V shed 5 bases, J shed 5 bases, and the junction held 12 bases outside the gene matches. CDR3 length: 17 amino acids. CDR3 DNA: TGCGCCAGCAGCAGCCCACCGGGACAGGGCAGGAATGAAAAACTGTTTTTT. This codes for CASSSPPGQGRNEKLFF.

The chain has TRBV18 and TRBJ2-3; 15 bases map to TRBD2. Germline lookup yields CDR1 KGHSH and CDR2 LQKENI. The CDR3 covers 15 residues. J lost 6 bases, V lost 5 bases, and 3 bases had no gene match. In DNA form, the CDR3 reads TGTGCCAGCTCAGGACTAGCGGGAGGGCCTGATACGCAGTATTTT. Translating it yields CASSGLAGGPDTQYF. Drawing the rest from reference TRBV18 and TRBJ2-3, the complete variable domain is NAGVMQNPRHLVRRRGQEARLRCSPMKGHSHVYWYRQLPEEGLKFMVYLQKENIIDESGMPKERFSAEFPKEGPSILRIQQVVRGDSAAYFCASSGLAGGPDTQYFGPGTRLTVL.

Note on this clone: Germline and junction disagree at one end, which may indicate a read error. In nucleotides, the CDR3 is TGCGCCAGCAGCCAAGTCGGGATTCCAGAGGCCCAGTACTTC. It is translated as CASSQVGIPEAQYF. The rearrangement uses TRBV4-1 and TRBJ2-5; maybe TRBD2 (5 bases). The CDR3 is made up of 14 amino acids. CDR1 and CDR2 from the germline V gene are MGHRA and YSYEKL.

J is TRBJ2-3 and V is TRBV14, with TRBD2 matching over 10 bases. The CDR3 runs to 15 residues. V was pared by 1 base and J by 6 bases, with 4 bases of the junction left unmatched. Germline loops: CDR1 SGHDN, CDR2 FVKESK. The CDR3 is CASSQGTSGVDTQYF. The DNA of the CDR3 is TGTGCCAGCAGCCAAGGTACTAGCGGGGTGGATACGCAGTATTTT.

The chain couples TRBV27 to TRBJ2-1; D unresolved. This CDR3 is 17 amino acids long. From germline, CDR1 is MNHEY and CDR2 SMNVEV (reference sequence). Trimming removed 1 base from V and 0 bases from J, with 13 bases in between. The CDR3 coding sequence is TGTGCCAGCAGTTTATGGCCCTTACCTAGCTCCTACAATGAGCAGTTCTTC. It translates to CASSLWPLPSSYNEQFF.

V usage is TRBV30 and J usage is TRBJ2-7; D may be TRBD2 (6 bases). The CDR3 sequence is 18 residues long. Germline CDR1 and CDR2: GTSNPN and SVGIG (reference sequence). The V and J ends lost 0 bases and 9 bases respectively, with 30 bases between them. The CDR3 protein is CAWSVRRVATRTMFGQYF. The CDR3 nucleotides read TGTGCCTGGAGTGTACGCAGGGTCGCGACTAGAACGATGTTTGGGCAGTACTTC.

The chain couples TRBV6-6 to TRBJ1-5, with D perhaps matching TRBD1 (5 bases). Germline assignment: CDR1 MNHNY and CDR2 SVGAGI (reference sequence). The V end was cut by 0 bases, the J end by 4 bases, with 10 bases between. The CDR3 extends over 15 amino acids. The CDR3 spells CASSYSGDGNQPQHF. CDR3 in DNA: TGTGCCAGCAGTTACTCAGGGGATGGGAATCAGCCCCAGCATTTT.

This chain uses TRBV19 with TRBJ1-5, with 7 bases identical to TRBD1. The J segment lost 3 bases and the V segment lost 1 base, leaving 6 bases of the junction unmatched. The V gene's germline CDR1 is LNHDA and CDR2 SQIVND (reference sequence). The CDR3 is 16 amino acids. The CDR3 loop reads CASSIGGQSYNQPQHF. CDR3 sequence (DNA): TGTGCCAGTAGTATAGGGGGACAGTCCTACAATCAGCCCCAGCATTTT.

This chain's CDR3 is CAWSVKAWQYF. As DNA, the CDR3 is TGTGCCTGGAGTGTAAAGGCATGGCAGTACTTC. The rearrangement joins TRBV30 to TRBJ2-7; D is unclear. V was shortened by 0 bases and J by 9 bases, with 9 bases between the two germline ends. The CDR3 sequence is 11 residues long. Germline CDR1 reads GTSNPN; CDR2 reads SVGIG (reference sequence).

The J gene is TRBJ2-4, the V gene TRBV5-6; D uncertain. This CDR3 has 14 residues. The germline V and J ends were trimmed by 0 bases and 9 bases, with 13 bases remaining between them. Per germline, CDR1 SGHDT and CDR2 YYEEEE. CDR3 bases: TGTGCCAGCAGCTTGGCATCGGCCCCTGGCATTCAGTACTTC. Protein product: CASSLASAPGIQYF.

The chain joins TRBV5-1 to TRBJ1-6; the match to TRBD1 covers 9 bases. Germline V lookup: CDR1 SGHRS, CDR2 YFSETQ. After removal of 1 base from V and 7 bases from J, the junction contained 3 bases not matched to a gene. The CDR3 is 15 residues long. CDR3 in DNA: TGCGCCAGCAGCTTGTATGACAGGGGGAATTCACCCCTCCACTTT. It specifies CASSLYDRGNSPLHF.

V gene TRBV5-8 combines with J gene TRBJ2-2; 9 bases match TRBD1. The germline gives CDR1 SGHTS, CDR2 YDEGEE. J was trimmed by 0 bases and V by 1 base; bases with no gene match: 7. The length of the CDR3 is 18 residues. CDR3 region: CASSLRTGVTPNTGELFF. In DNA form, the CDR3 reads TGTGCCAGCAGCTTGAGGACAGGGGTTACCCCGAACACCGGGGAGCTGTTTTTT.

Here the CDR3 DNA reads TGCGCCAGCAGCCCGGACGGGACTAGCGCCGGAGATACGCAGTATTTT. Translating gives CASSPDGTSAGDTQYF. The rearrangement links TRBV5-1 to TRBJ2-3, with 10 bases lining up with TRBD2. Germline values: CDR1 SGHRS, CDR2 YFSETQ. This CDR3 comprises 16 residues. V gave up 4 bases and J gave up 5 bases; unmatched junction bases: 10.

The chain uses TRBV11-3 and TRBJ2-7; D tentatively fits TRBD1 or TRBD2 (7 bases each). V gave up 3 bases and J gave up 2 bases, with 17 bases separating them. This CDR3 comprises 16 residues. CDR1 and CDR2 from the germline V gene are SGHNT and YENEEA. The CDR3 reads CASSLSGTDLTYEQYF. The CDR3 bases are TGTGCCAGCAGCTTGAGCGGGACAGACCTTACCTACGAGCAGTACTTC.

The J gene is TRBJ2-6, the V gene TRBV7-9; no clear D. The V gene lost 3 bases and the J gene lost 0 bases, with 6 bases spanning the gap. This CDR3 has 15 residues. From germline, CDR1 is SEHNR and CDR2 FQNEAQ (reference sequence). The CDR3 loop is CASSFIHSGANVLTF. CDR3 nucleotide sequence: TGTGCCAGCAGCTTTATCCACTCTGGGGCCAACGTCCTGACTTTC.